This T cell receptor (beta chain) emerged from a study of T cell changes during pregnancy in multiple sclerosis. Clones were sequenced by immunoSEQ multiplex PCR, and TCRdb holds only the in-frame ones, with some missing. Of roughly 67,000 clones detected, roughly 92% appear once; the ten largest clones hold more than 1.4%. CDR3 length equals 14 residues. The germline CDR1 and CDR2 sequences are SGHTA and FQGNSA. Deletions cut 1 base from V and 2 bases from J, with 9 bases between. V and J are TRBV7-2 and TRBJ2-7; D might be TRBD1 (6 bases). The TCR comes from a female donor with multiple sclerosis, enrolled in a pregnancy study. The sequenced sample was peripheral blood, obtained in the second trimester of pregnancy. The CDR3 region is CASSLGQDAYEQYF. The CDR3, as DNA: TGTGCCAGCAGCTTAGGACAGGACGCCTACGAGCAGTACTTC.